The T cell receptor (beta chain) described here comes from a study of T cell responses to AZD1222 COVID-19 vaccine. The overall study: Researchers grouped second doses given at about 4 or about 12 weeks into one pool. Whole-study results and caveats: An increase in Spike-specific TCR breadth and depth was observed after two AZD1222 doses.

As for this clone: Its antigen is unknown.

The CDR3 loop spans 15 amino acids. V shed 5 bases and J shed 0 bases, with 11 bases lying between them. The V gene's germline CDR1 is SEHNR and CDR2 FQNEAQ (reference sequence). Sequenced by immunoSEQ multiplex PCR; TCRdb stores in-frame clones only, minus some. This sample has roughly 120,000 clones, with about 88% found just once. The input for sequencing was peripheral blood, taken on day 0 of AZD1222 vaccination. The chain joins TRBV7-9 to TRBJ1-3, with a weak D call TRBD1 (5 bases). The sequence derives from an adult in good health. The CDR3: CASSPRASSGNTIYF. The CDR3 DNA is TGTGCCAGCAGCCCCAGGGCCTCCTCTGGAAACACCATATATTTT.